This T cell receptor (beta chain) was sequenced during a study of T cell responses to AZD1222 COVID-19 vaccine (dated by TCRdb to the early 2020s). For context, the study as a whole: AZD1222 recipients given second doses at about 4 weeks or at about 12 weeks were pooled, since spike-specific TCR depth and breadth were not found to differ between the two schedules. Enrollment into the trials was organized by age into subgroups of 18-55, 56-69 and 70-plus years, and those subgroups contained about 160, 30 and 59 TCR-sequenced participants, respectively. TCR sequencing was performed for over 230 trial participants, of whom some 200 were given two doses of AZD1222 and some 26 were given two doses of MenACWY control vaccine.

This clone was seen just once. Its antigen is still unknown. The input lacks base qualities; no much larger clone sits a single base away. Explained via the paper, the time point label denotes: baseline before first vaccination. Vaccinee samples came from UK trials COV001 and COV002, including a single-blind randomized controlled phase 2/3 trial of AZD1222 (ChAdOx1 nCoV-19) in healthy adults. For TCRbeta chain sequencing, PBMC samples were collected from trial participants at day 0 and at day 28 after the second dose. The germline V gene specifies SNHLY as CDR1 and FYNNEI as CDR2. V is clipped by 8 bases and J by 7 bases, and the sequence between their germline boundaries is 17 bases long. The CDR3 sequence holds 14 residues, the cysteine and phenylalanine included. Only the CDR3 portion is preserved as DNA: 42 bases, with reading frame beginning at the first base. The CDR3 regions of human TCRbeta chains were subjected to immunosequencing. From the authors' description of their analysis: TCRs in the repertoires were compared against a reference library of SARS-CoV-2-specific TCRs that had been generated with the MIRA antigen-specificity platform. Breadth was defined as the fraction of unique TCRs that were SARS-CoV-2-associated, and depth was defined as the fraction of total T cells that were SARS-CoV-2-associated. Using the MIRA data, every spike-specific TCR was mapped to the spike region that the TCR reacted to and assigned to either a CD4 or a CD8 class. Log10-transformed breadth and depth values were compared by one-way ANOVA with Sidak's multiple comparisons tests. TCRdb's version of the immuneACCESS table is confined to in-frame rearrangements and falls short of the full clone set. An unresolved V gene accounts for under half of the shortfall where checked; the remainder is of unknown origin. V and J calls and clone size follow that table, whereas D and trimming were derived from the DNA. The sample includes 120,000 to 150,000 clones, with about nine tenths observed a single time. Together, the top ten hold around 2.1% of the sample.

Findings and caveats that apply to the study as a whole: In the small 56-69-year group, the increase in depth fell short of significance, most likely because of low power. Nearly half of unique spike-specific TCRs reportedly recognized epitopes outside regions mutated in the B.1.351 and B.1.1.7 variants. Conclusions about previously exposed vaccinees are limited because only five to seven AZD1222 recipients were SARS-CoV-2 seropositive at baseline. CD4 TCRs associated with the vaccine covered the entire spike protein, and the dominant responses were in regions 160-218 and 743-854. After two AZD1222 doses, spike-specific TCR breadth and depth were significantly higher than at day 0 and than in MenACWY recipients. Participants were mostly white British, with more females than males. The authors suggested clonal diversity may have been underestimated. Because no day 14 peak-response samples were available, the repertoires could be characterized only after the peak T cell response.

The sample here was peripheral blood, taken on day 0 of AZD1222 vaccination. This TCR was sampled from an adult in good health. Recombination connected TRBV2 to TRBJ1-4; the D gene is not confidently resolved. The CDR3 region has the sequence CASRNSDWGEKLFF. At the DNA level, the sequence is TGTGCCAGCCGGAACAGCGATTGGGGTGAAAAACTGTTTTTT.